The clone carrying this T cell receptor (beta chain) showed up many times. Its antigen is unidentified. This sample stems from a study of tumor-infiltrating lymphocytes in primary liver carcinoma. General study results and limits: The study found a significantly higher top-250-clone fraction in tumors than in blood (p = 0.039). Present in all five tumor regions were only about 7-25% of the top clones.

TCR beta cDNA was made from 450 to 550 ng total RNA with a constant-region primer. Three rounds of nested multiplex PCR with slightly modified ARM-PCR produced TCR beta libraries. Amplification in the first two PCR rounds was performed using TRBV1-TRBV30 forward primers and a C-beta reverse primer for approximately 10 cycles each. A single record per CDR3 protein comes from TCRdb applying MiXCR to the multiplex PCR reads. The data show 90,000 to 110,000 distinct CDR3 sequences, with roughly 80% seen just once and approximately 20% held by the top ten. The study co-extracted DNA and RNA from 20-30 mg of unsorted bulk tissue. The CDR3 has 15 residues. V was pared by 6 bases and J by 1 base, with 9 bases of the junction left unmatched. Germline V gives CDR1 ENHRY, CDR2 SYGVKD.

The clonotype was recovered from a man aged 35-49 years with primary liver carcinoma and hepatitis B virus infection. This sequence joins TRBV10-3 and TRBJ2-7; 7 bases align to TRBD1. Sequencing was done on a sample of liver tumor tissue from sampling region 3. Subset meaning: tumor region T3, left-lateral pole. The CDR3 protein is CAIRLTGTVSYEQYF. The CDR3 region has the DNA TGTGCCATCAGGCTTACCGGGACAGTATCCTACGAGCAGTACTTC.